The source of this T cell receptor beta chain is a study of Graves' ophthalmopathy and Graves' hyperthyroidism. Findings and caveats of the study: Blood also held most thyroid clonotypes expanded above 0.001 frequency.

TCR beta CDR3 regions were amplified from RNA transcripts. The first-round RT-PCR employed HTBI primers together with the Qiagen OneStep RT-PCR kit. A multiplex PCR was then performed as the second round. TCRdb passed the multiplex PCR reads through MiXCR, listing each CDR3 protein once. The sample has about 740,000 distinct CDR3 sequences, around 40% seen once. The starting material, over 8.5 ml of fresh peripheral blood, provided the PBMCs. This clonotype has only a few counts. Its antigen is undetermined. Specimen: peripheral blood. The TCR sequence derives from an adult man with Graves' ophthalmopathy.

In nucleotides, the CDR3 is TGCAGTGCACAGCAGCTGGGACAGGGGTTGCAGCCCCAGCATTTT. This codes for CSAQQLGQGLQPQHF. The V call is TRBV20-1, the J call TRBJ1-5, with 10 bases identical to TRBD1. J lost 7 bases, V lost 6 bases, and 12 bases had no gene match. The CDR3 is 15 residues long. The germline V gene encodes CDR1 DFQATT and CDR2 SNEGSKA (reference sequence).